This T cell receptor (beta chain) is drawn from a study of T cell responses to AZD1222 COVID-19 vaccine. Background on the study: Second doses that came at about 4 or about 12 weeks were put together.

With regard to this clone: Its antigen is undetermined.

Whole-study results and caveats: Elevations in Spike-specific TCR breadth and depth followed administration of two AZD1222 doses. Donors were mostly white British, more females; clonal diversity possibly underestimated.

Germline CDR1 reads ENHRY; CDR2 reads SYGVKD. This CDR3 is built from 15 residues. V lost 4 bases and J lost 2, with 14 bases in between. The protocol was immunoSEQ multiplex PCR, while the TCRdb copy is restricted to in-frame clones and leaves out a portion. The sample lists about 92,000 clones, approximately 91% seen once, with 22% in the top ten. The sequencing here drew on peripheral blood, taken on day 0 of AZD1222 vaccination. The V call is TRBV10-3, the J call TRBJ2-5; D is possibly TRBD1 (6 bases). This clonotype was obtained from an adult in good health. This chain's CDR3 is CAISARTDLQETQYF. In DNA form, the CDR3 reads TGTGCCATCAGTGCCCGGACAGACCTACAAGAGACCCAGTACTTC.